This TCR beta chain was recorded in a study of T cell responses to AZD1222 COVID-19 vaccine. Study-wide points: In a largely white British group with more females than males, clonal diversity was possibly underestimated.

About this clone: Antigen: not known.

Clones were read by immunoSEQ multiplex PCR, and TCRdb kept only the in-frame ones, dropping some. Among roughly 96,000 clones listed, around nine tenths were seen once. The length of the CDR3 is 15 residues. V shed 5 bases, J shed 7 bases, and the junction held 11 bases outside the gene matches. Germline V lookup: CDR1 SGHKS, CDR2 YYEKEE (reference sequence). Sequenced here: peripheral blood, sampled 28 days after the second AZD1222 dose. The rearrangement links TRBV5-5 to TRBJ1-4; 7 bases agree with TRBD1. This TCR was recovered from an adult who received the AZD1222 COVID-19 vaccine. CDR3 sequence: CASSFADRFSEKLFF. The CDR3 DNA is TGTGCCAGCAGTTTTGCGGACAGGTTCAGTGAAAAACTGTTTTTT.